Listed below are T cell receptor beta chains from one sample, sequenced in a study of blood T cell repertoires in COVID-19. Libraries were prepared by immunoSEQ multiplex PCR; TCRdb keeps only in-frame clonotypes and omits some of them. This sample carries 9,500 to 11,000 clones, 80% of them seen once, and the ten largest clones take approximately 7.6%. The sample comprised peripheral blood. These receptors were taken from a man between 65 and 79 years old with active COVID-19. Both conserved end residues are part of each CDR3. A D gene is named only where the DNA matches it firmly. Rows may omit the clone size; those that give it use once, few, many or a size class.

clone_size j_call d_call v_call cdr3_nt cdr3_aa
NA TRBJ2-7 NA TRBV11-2 TGTGCCAGCAGCTTGCTACAGGCACCGGCCTACGAGCAGTACTTC CASSLLQAPAYEQYF
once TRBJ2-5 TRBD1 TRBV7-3 TGTGCCAGCAGCCTCCAGGGGGCGCGGGAGACCCAGTACTTC CASSLQGARETQYF
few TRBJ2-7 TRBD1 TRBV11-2 TGTGCCAGCAGCCCCGGGACAGGGAGGTGGGCCTACGAGCAGTACTTC CASSPGTGRWAYEQYF
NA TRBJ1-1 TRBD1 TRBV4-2 TGTGCCAGCAGCGACCGGGACAGGGGGAACACTGAAGCTTTCTTT CASSDRDRGNTEAFF
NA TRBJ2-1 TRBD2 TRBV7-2 TGTGCCAGCAGCCATGGGACAGAGTCTAGCGGGGGTTTGGGTGAGCAGTTCTTC CASSHGTESSGGLGEQFF
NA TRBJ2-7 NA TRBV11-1 TGTGCCAGCAGCACAGACAGCCACGGCTACGAGCAGTACTTC CASSTDSHGYEQYF
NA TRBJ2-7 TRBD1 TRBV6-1 TGTGCCAGCAGTGTCTCCGGGACAGGCAACCTCTACGAGCAGTACTTC CASSVSGTGNLYEQYF
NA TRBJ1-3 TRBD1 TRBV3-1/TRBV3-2 TGTGCCAGCAGCCCGGACAGGTGGGGGCACACCATATATTTT CASSPDRWGHTIYF
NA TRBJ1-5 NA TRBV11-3 TGTGCCACCAAAGACACTCAGCCCCAGCATTTT CATKDTQPQHF
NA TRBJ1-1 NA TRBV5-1 TGCGCCAGCAGCTTGGAGCAGGCCGGGGTCACTGAAGCTTTCTTT CASSLEQAGVTEAFF
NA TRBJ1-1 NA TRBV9 TGTGCCAGCAGCGTAGTCCCGACAGTGAACACTGAAGCTTTCTTT CASSVVPTVNTEAFF
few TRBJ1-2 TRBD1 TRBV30 TGTGCCAGCGACAGGGGGCGCGGGGGCTACACCTTC CASDRGRGGYTF
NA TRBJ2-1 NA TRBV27 TGTGCCAGCAGTCCGAGGATGTACAATGAGCAGTTCTTC CASSPRMYNEQFF
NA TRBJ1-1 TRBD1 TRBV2 TGTGCCAGCAGCGGACAGGTCAGCATATCTGAAGCTTTCTTT CASSGQVSISEAFF
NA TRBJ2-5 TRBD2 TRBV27 TGTGCCAGCAGTTTAAGGAGTGGACGGGGGGGGACCCAGTACTTC CASSLRSGRGGTQYF
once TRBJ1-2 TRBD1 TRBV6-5 TGTGCCAGCAGTTACACGGGACAGGGGGCAGGCTACACCTTC CASSYTGQGAGYTF
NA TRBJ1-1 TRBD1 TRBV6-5 TGTGCCAGCAGCCACAAGACAGGGGCGAACACTGAAGCTTTCTTT CASSHKTGANTEAFF
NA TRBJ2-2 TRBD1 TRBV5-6 TGTGCCAGCAGCTTGTGGACAGGGGGGTTCGGGGAGCTGTTTTTT CASSLWTGGFGELFF
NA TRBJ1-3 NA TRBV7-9 TGTGCCAGCAGCTTCAGGGCTTCTTTAGGAAACACCATATATTTT CASSFRASLGNTIYF
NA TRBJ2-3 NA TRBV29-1 TGCAGCGTTGGACATCCTCGAAGCACAGATACGCAGTATTTT CSVGHPRSTDTQYF
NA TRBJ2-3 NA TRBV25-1 TGTGCCAGCAGTGCGTCGAAGGGAGGCGCAGATACGCAGTATTTT CASSASKGGADTQYF
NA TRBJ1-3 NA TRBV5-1 TGCGCCAGCAGCTTGGTAGCAGGGTTCGGAAACACCATATATTTT CASSLVAGFGNTIYF
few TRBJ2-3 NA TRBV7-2 TGTGCCAGCAGTCCTGGGCGGGGCACAGATACGCAGTATTTT CASSPGRGTDTQYF
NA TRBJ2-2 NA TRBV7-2 TGTGCCAGCAGCTCGGGACACAGAAGAACCGGGGAGCTGTTTTTT CASSSGHRRTGELFF
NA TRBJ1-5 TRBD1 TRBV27 TGTGCCAGCAGTCCTATCGGGACAGGGGGACTCAATCAGCCCCAGCATTTT CASSPIGTGGLNQPQHF
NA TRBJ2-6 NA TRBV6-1 TGTGCCAGCAGTGAACGGGTTTCTGGGGCCAACGTCCTGACTTTC CASSERVSGANVLTF
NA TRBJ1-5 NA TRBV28 TGTGCCAGCAGGGCAGGGGTATTGAATCAGCCCCAGCATTTT CASRAGVLNQPQHF
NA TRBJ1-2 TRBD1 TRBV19 TGTGCCAGTAGTTTAATCGACAGGGATGGCTACACCTTC CASSLIDRDGYTF
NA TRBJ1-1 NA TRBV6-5 TGTGCCAGCAGTTACTCAGCAGGGATCGCTGAAGCTTTCTTT CASSYSAGIAEAFF
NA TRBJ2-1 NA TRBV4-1 TGCGCCAGCAGCCAACCGACTTCGGATAATGAGCAGTTCTTC CASSQPTSDNEQFF
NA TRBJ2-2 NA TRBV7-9 TGTGCCAGCAGCTTTTCCGGGATCAACACCGGGGAGCTGTTTTTT CASSFSGINTGELFF
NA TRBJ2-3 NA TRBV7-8 TGTGCCAGCAGCCCTTCCACAGATACGCAGTATTTT CASSPSTDTQYF
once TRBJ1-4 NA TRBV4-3 TGCGCCAGCAGCCAAGGGGGTAAAGCAGGGGAAGGAGAAAAACTGTTTTTT CASSQGGKAGEGEKLFF
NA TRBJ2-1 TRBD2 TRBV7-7 TGTGCCAGCAGCCCGGGGGGGCTAGATGAGCAGTTCTTC CASSPGGLDEQFF
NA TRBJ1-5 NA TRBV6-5 TGTGCCAGCAGACCTAGCATCAATGGTCAGCCCCAGCATTTT CASRPSINGQPQHF
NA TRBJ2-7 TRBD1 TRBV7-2 TGTGCCAGCGGGGACAGGGGTTCGTCCTACGAGCAGTACTTC CASGDRGSSYEQYF
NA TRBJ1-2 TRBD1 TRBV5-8 TGTGCCAGCAGCTTGACTCCAGGACAGGCTCGCTATGGCTACACCTTC CASSLTPGQARYGYTF
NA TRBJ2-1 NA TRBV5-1 TGCGCCAGCAGCTCAGGACACAACTACAATGAGCAGTTCTTC CASSSGHNYNEQFF
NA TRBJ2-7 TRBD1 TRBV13 TGTGTCAGCAGCTTGAGACAGGGATCCTACGAGCAGTACTTC CVSSLRQGSYEQYF
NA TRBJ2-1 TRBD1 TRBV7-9 TGTGCCAGCAGCCCTATAGGGACAGGAATAGACAATGAGCAGTTCTTC CASSPIGTGIDNEQFF
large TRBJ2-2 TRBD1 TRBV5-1 TGCGCCAGCAGAACCCCAAGGACAGGGGGAAACACCGGGGAGCTGTTTTTT CASRTPRTGGNTGELFF
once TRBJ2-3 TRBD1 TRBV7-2 TGTGCCAGCAGCGCCGACAGGGGGCCCACAGATACGCAGTATTTT CASSADRGPTDTQYF
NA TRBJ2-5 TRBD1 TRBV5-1 TGCGCCAGCAGCTATACCAGGACAGGGGGTAACCAAGAGACCCAGTACTTC CASSYTRTGGNQETQYF
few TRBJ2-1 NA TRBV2 TGTGCCAGCAGCCCTGACTACGTAGAGCAGTTCTTC CASSPDYVEQFF
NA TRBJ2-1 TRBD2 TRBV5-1 TGCGCCAGCAGCTTGTGGCGGGGGGCCTCCTACAATGAGCAGTTCTTC CASSLWRGASYNEQFF
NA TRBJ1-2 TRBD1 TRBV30 TGTGCCTGGAGCCGGGACAGCTATGGCTACACCTTC CAWSRDSYGYTF
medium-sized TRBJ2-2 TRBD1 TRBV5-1 TGCGCCAGCAGTTATCGACAGGGTATTATGACCGGGGAGCTGTTTTTT CASSYRQGIMTGELFF
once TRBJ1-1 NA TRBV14 TGTGCCAGCAGCCATATTCGAGTTGGGAACACTGAAGCTTTCTTT CASSHIRVGNTEAFF
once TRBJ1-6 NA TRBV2 TGTGCCAGCACTTCAGGGGCGCCCCCCGGGAAATCACCCCTCCACTTT CASTSGAPPGKSPLHF
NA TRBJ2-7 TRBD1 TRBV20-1 TGCAGTGCTAGTTCCCCGGGACAGGGTTCGTACGAGCAGTACTTC CSASSPGQGSYEQYF
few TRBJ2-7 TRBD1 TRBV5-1 TGCGCCAGCAGCTCGGGACAGACACCCCGCTACGAGCAGTACTTC CASSSGQTPRYEQYF
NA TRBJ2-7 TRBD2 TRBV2 TGTGCCAGCAGTGATAGGACTAGCGCCTTTACCTACGAGCAGTACTTC CASSDRTSAFTYEQYF
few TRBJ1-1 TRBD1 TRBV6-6 TGTGCCAGCAGTTTACCCCAGGGGGAGACTTTCTTT CASSLPQGETFF
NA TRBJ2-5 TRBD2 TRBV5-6 TGTGCCAGCAGCTGGACTAGCGGGGGGTACCAAGAGACCCAGTACTTC CASSWTSGGYQETQYF